This T cell receptor (beta chain) was documented in a study of T cell responses to AZD1222 COVID-19 vaccine (dated by TCRdb to the early 2020s). With regard to the full study: AZD1222 recipients given second doses at about 4 weeks or at about 12 weeks were pooled, since spike-specific TCR depth and breadth were not found to differ between the two schedules. Trial participants were enrolled by age into 18-55, 56-69 and 70-plus year subgroups, with about 150, 28 and 57 TCR-sequenced participants respectively. TCR sequencing was performed for roughly 250 trial participants, of whom some 200 were given two doses of AZD1222 and around 26 were given two doses of MenACWY control vaccine. Study-wide conclusions, independent of this receptor: After two AZD1222 doses, spike-specific TCR breadth and depth were significantly higher than at day 0 and than in MenACWY recipients. Conclusions about previously exposed vaccinees are limited, since just 5 or 6 AZD1222 recipients were seropositive for SARS-CoV-2 at baseline. The 56-69-year group was small, and its depth increase did not reach significance, likely because of low power. Epitopes outside the regions mutated in the B.1.351 and B.1.1.7 variants were reportedly recognized by nearly half of the unique spike-specific TCRs. Participants were mostly white British and included more females than males, and it was suggested by the authors that clonal diversity may have been underestimated. Because no samples from the day 14 peak response were available, repertoires could be characterized only after the peak T cell response. Vaccine-associated CD4 TCRs spanned the whole spike protein, with dominant responses in regions 160-218 and 743-854.

The CDR3 regions of human TCRbeta chains were analyzed by immunosequencing. Turning to the authors' computational methods: TCRs in the repertoires were compared against a reference library of SARS-CoV-2-specific TCRs that had been generated with the MIRA antigen-specificity platform. Breadth was defined as the fraction of unique TCRs that were SARS-CoV-2-associated. Depth was defined as the fraction of total T cells that were SARS-CoV-2-associated. Using the MIRA data, each spike-specific TCR was mapped to the spike region that the TCR reacts to and placed in a CD4 or CD8 class. Log10-transformed breadth and depth values were compared by one-way ANOVA with Sidak's multiple comparisons tests. What TCRdb holds here is the immuneACCESS table cut down to in-frame rearrangements. Part of the clones is not present; checked against another copy, under half of the missing clones reflect an unresolved V gene, and the others are unexplained. From that table come the V and J calls and clone size; the DNA was used to work out D and trimming. In all, the sample holds around 150,000 clones, and 90% to 95% of those were seen once. The ten largest account for approximately 1.8% of the sample.

The time point label, as the study defines it: baseline before first vaccination. Vaccinee samples came from UK trials COV001 and COV002, including a single-blind randomized controlled phase 2/3 trial of AZD1222 (ChAdOx1 nCoV-19) in healthy adults. For TCRbeta chain sequencing, PBMC samples from trial participants were taken at day 0 and at day 28 after the second dose. Looking up the germline V gene yields CDR1 MDHEN and CDR2 SYDVKM. Spanning cysteine to phenylalanine, the CDR3 consists of 14 amino acids. Just CDR3 DNA is preserved here, 42 bases in frame from base 1. The V end loses 2 bases and the J end loses 3 bases, and a stretch of 7 bases separates them. Comments on this clone: The antigen it recognizes is unknown. Base-call qualities are not available, and no considerably larger clone is one nucleotide away.

The rearranged chain carries TRBV28 and TRBJ2-2; the D gene assignment is ambiguous. The TCR originated in an adult in good health. The sample in question was peripheral blood, obtained on day 0 of AZD1222 vaccination. The CDR3 is CASSLQRDTGELFF. The bases read TGTGCCAGCAGTTTACAACGGGACACCGGGGAGCTGTTTTTT.